This TCR beta chain is from a study of blood T cells in healthy people across ages. The V end lost 11 bases, the J end lost 4 bases, and 15 bases lay between the germline ends. Germline CDR1 and CDR2: MNHEY and SMNVEV (reference sequence). The CDR3 consists of 12 residues. Alongside a J-beta primer mix, a sample-barcoded 5' primer served in a second PCR lasting roughly 6 to 11 cycles. In TCRdb, the 5' RACE reads were re-called with MiXCR into one record per CDR3 protein. The table has about 1,500,000 distinct CDR3 sequences, approximately 42% seen once. Sequenced: blood. V and J are TRBV27 and TRBJ2-7, with D maybe TRBD1 (6 bases). This sequence originates from a woman under 30 in good health. CDR3: CAGYRAYYEQYF. CDR3 nucleotide sequence: TGTGCCGGCTACAGGGCTTATTACGAGCAGTACTTC.